This T cell receptor beta chain was obtained from a study of regulatory T cells in long-lasting Graves disease. About the research overall: Over-5-year antithyroid drug use with positive TSH receptor antibodies defined persistent Graves' disease in the study.

Arm-PCR of CDR3 regions with iRepertoire HTBI primers generated TCR beta libraries. TCRdb reprocessed the multiplex PCR reads with MiXCR, giving one entry per CDR3 protein. The sample holds about 450,000 distinct CDR3 sequences, about a quarter seen once. Study-level findings and limits: It was in persistent disease that TRBV28, TRBJ1-2 and TRBJ2-5 were favored. The TCR repertoire of persistent Graves' patients was less diverse than that of newly diagnosed ones.

Trimming removed 4 bases from V and 7 bases from J; junction bases left unmatched: 8. The CDR3 runs 14 residues. The time point: persistent/refractory GD, antithyroid drugs over 5 years with positive TRAb. Following extraction of RNA from PBMCs, that RNA was used to make the TCR library. This clonotype was counted at least ten times. Its antigen remains unknown. This sequence was found in a female donor with Graves disease. The source was peripheral blood mononuclear cells (PBMCs), collected when the disease was refractory, from a patient treated with antithyroid drugs. This chain uses TRBV12-3 or TRBV12-4 with TRBJ2-5, with 8 bases lining up with TRBD1. The CDR3 DNA reads TGTGCCAGCAGTTCCCAGGACAGGGTCGGGACCCAGTACTTC. This sequence encodes CASSSQDRVGTQYF.